Listed below are T cell receptor beta chains from one sample, sequenced in a study of cytomegalovirus exposure and HLA in healthy donors. The protocol was immunoSEQ multiplex PCR, while the TCRdb copy is restricted to in-frame clones and leaves out a portion. Here the sample spans about 130,000 clones, approximately 80% being singletons. Source material: PBMCs. These receptors originate from a male donor in good health and CMV-seropositive. Each CDR3 is given without its conserved first and last residue. A D gene is named only where the DNA matches it firmly.

D gene,J gene,V gene,CDR3 protein
TRBD2,TRBJ2-1,TRBV5-4,ASSLSGWWEGDNEQF
-,TRBJ1-1,TRBV28,ASSFPQGFTEAF
TRBD2,TRBJ2-3,TRBV6-5,ASSSTSVDTQY
-,TRBJ2-7,TRBV5-1,ASSLRSSSYEQY
TRBD1,TRBJ2-7,TRBV27,ASSLYQGASYEQY
TRBD2,TRBJ2-3,TRBV6-4,ASSPSGGTDTQY
-,TRBJ2-5,TRBV20-1,SYLGGETQY
TRBD1,TRBJ1-1,TRBV10-2,ASSTGQGMNTEAF
-,TRBJ2-3,TRBV11-3,ASSLGSPPDTQY
-,TRBJ1-2,TRBV5-1,ASSLAGVSNYGYT
TRBD1,TRBJ1-1,TRBV18,ASSPTGEITEAF
TRBD1,TRBJ2-7,TRBV18,ASSRRDRAPYEQY
TRBD1,-,TRBV5-6,ASSPFGTEFYEQY
-,TRBJ1-3,TRBV2,ASSEGRGHYSGNTIY
-,TRBJ2-4,TRBV7-9,ASSPDSASIQY
TRBD1,TRBJ1-1,TRBV18,ASSPNRGDTEAF
-,TRBJ2-5,TRBV5-1,ASTPSPVGETQY
TRBD1,TRBJ1-3,TRBV7-9,ASSFLGQGGSGNTIY
-,TRBJ1-3,TRBV7-2,ASSLQSSGNTIY
-,TRBJ1-1,TRBV5-6,ASSSGTGWAEAF
-,TRBJ1-2,TRBV6-1,ASSPHRESNYGYT
TRBD1,TRBJ2-2,TRBV11-2,ASSFTGTVHTGELF
TRBD1,TRBJ1-3,TRBV28,ASSLDRAVGNTIY
TRBD1,TRBJ1-2,TRBV28,ASWTGYNYGYT
-,TRBJ1-3,TRBV28,ASSFPGQLGNTIY
TRBD2,TRBJ2-7,TRBV7-2,ASSRTSGGAYEQY